Sequencing of this TCR beta chain was carried out in a study of blood T cell repertoires in COVID-19. About the research overall: COVID-19 samples from acute and convalescent phases originated in the United States, Italy and Spain. PBMCs, B-cell-depleted T cells, or T cells were the source of the cDNA or gDNA that made up the material.

The CDR3 length is 16 residues. Looked up from germline, CDR1 is SNHLY and CDR2 is FYNNEI. V dropped 4 bases and J dropped 5 bases, with 21 bases sitting between them. In the authors' workflow: Reference gene primer amplification gave nucleated cell count estimates. Assay used: immunoSEQ multiplex PCR; TCRdb lists only in-frame clones, some missing. That table furnishes V, J and clone size, whereas the DNA furnished D and trimming. In the table there are fewer than 200,000 clones, around four fifths of which are singletons. Source material: peripheral blood. The source of this sequence is a woman in her seventies with COVID-19, enrolled during active disease. The chain carries TRBV2 and TRBJ2-7; tentative D call: TRBD1 (5 bases). CDR3 amino acids: CASSAGQGAPWHEQYF. In DNA, the CDR3 is TGTGCCAGCAGTGCTGGGCAGGGCGCACCCTGGCACGAGCAGTACTTC.